A single sample gave rise to the 7 T cell receptor beta chains below, sequenced in a study of blood T cells in healthy people across ages. Using a J-beta primer mix together with a sample-barcoded 5' primer, a second PCR was run for roughly 7 to 12 cycles. One entry per CDR3 protein results from TCRdb running MiXCR on the 5' RACE reads. The data contain nearly 800,000 distinct CDR3 sequences, more than 50% of them seen just once; the ten biggest clones take up 20% to 30%. The sequenced sample was blood. Receptors were obtained from a man aged 35 to 55 in good health.

The chain couples TRBV7-2 to TRBJ2-5; TRBD1 matches at 10 bases. The end of the DNA is better explained by TRBJ2-7, so the J call may be wrong. The CDR3 contains 15 residues. CDR1 and CDR2 from the germline V gene are SGHTA and FQGNSA. For the CDR3, the DNA is TGTGCCAGCAGCTCATACGGACAGGGGGGCTACGAGCAGTACTTC. Protein: CASSSYGQGGYEQYF.

This chain connects TRBV7-2 to TRBJ2-1, with TRBD1 as a possible D gene (6 bases). V lost 5 bases and J 8 bases, leaving 19 bases between the germline ends. The CDR3 has 15 amino acids. Germline V gives CDR1 SGHTA, CDR2 FQGNSA. The CDR3 DNA follows: TGTGCCAGCAGCCCAGGGGCCCGGAAAACTGATGAGCAGTTCTTC. This codes for CASSPGARKTDEQFF.

J is TRBJ2-3 and V is TRBV20-1; 8 nucleotides agree with TRBD2. J was trimmed by 5 bases and V by 1 base; bases with no gene match: 8. The CDR3 is 15 residues long. CDR1 DFQATT and CDR2 SNEGSKA come from the germline V gene (reference sequence). The CDR3 DNA sequence: TGCAGTGCTAGAGGACCTAGCGGGCGCAAAGATACGCAGTATTTT. This translates into CSARGPSGRKDTQYF.

V and J are TRBV18 and TRBJ2-1; 11 nucleotides align to TRBD2. The CDR3 length is 14 residues. The V gene end was trimmed by 8 bases and the J gene end by 4 bases; junction bases not matched to a gene: 4. Germline V gene sequence: CDR1 KGHSH, CDR2 LQKENI. The CDR3 DNA follows: TGTGCCAGCCAAACTAGCGGGAGTTACAATGAGCAGTTCTTC. Translating it yields CASQTSGSYNEQFF.

The rearrangement joins TRBV24-1 to TRBJ2-7, with 8 positions matching TRBD2. The CDR3 covers 15 residues. Per germline, CDR1 KGHDR and CDR2 SFDVKD. The V and J ends lost 6 bases and 2 bases, in that order; junction bases with no gene match: 8. CDR3 bases: TGTGCCACCAGTAATGACGACGGGAGGGCCTACGAGCAGTACTTC. This sequence encodes CATSNDDGRAYEQYF.

V and J are TRBV6-6 and TRBJ1-1; D is unresolved. The CDR3 totals 15 residues. V was clipped by 0 bases and J by 4 bases, with 12 bases between them. Germline V gene data show CDR1 as MNHNY and CDR2 as SVGAGI (reference sequence). CDR3: CASSYSTGPTTEAFF. The CDR3, as DNA: TGTGCCAGCAGTTACTCGACTGGCCCGACCACTGAAGCTTTCTTT.

This clonotype was observed a few times. V is TRBV27 and J is TRBJ2-7, with D possibly being TRBD1 (5 bases). Germline V CDR1 and CDR2: MNHEY, SMNVEV (reference sequence). V dropped 5 bases and J dropped 5 bases, with 22 bases sitting between them. This CDR3 contains 16 residues. CDR3 residues: CASSPMIKQGFHEQYF. The CDR3 coding sequence is TGTGCCAGCAGTCCCATGATTAAGCAGGGATTCCACGAGCAGTACTTC.